A single sample is the source of the 20 T cell receptor beta chains below, sequenced in a study of T-cell memory formation after mild COVID-19. TCRdb re-derived calls from the 5' RACE reads in MiXCR, one entry per CDR3 protein. The top ten hold 12% of the sample, which has 540,000 or so distinct CDR3 sequences, just over 20% seen once. Sequencing input: PBMCs or a T cell subset sorted from them (not recorded which). The receptors were sampled from an adult woman who had mild COVID-19 (a few samples of this study predate the infection). Cell type and time point are not known.

This clonotype showed up just a few times. The genes are TRBV7-6 and TRBJ1-1, with D possibly TRBD1 on 6 matching bases. The germline gives CDR1 SGHVS, CDR2 FNYEAQ. V lost 5 bases to trimming and J lost 5 bases, with 18 bases between them. The length of the CDR3 is 15 residues. The chain's CDR3 is CASSPSPYRDTEAFF. CDR3 DNA: TGTGCCAGCAGCCCTAGCCCATACAGGGATACTGAAGCTTTCTTT.

This clonotype was counted at least ten times. The V and J genes are TRBV12-3 or TRBV12-4 and TRBJ2-1; D is perhaps TRBD2 (7 bases). V lost 3 bases and J 6 bases, leaving 18 bases between the germline ends. The CDR3 is 16 residues long. CDR3 bases: TGTGCCAGCAGTTTTTGGGGAGGGGGAGCCGGCAATGAGCAGTTCTTC. The encoded protein is CASSFWGGGAGNEQFF.

This clonotype has at least ten counts. This chain connects TRBV7-2 to TRBJ1-2, with 7 nucleotides matching TRBD1. After removal of 5 bases from V and 2 bases from J, the junction contained 11 bases not matched to a gene. This CDR3 spans 16 amino acids. CDR1 is SGHTA and CDR2 is FQGNSA in the germline V gene. In DNA form, the CDR3 reads TGTGCCAGCAGCCGGAACCGACAGGGCCGGAACTATGGCTACACCTTC. Amino acid sequence: CASSRNRQGRNYGYTF.

The sample holds a few counts of this clonotype. The chain employs TRBV10-3 and TRBJ2-7, with D unclear. CDR3 length equals 12 residues. CDR1 and CDR2 from the germline V gene are ENHRY and SYGVKD. With 2 bases removed from V and 4 bases from J, the gap between germline ends came to 6 bases. For the CDR3, the DNA is TGTGCCATCAGTGAGCCGAGTTACGAGCAGTACTTC. It translates to CAISEPSYEQYF.

The CDR3 nucleotides are TGTGCCAGCAGCCCCGGCGTGGGACTCTATGGCTACACCTTC. Amino acid sequence: CASSPGVGLYGYTF. The chain recombines TRBV27 with TRBJ1-2, with a weak D call TRBD1 (5 bases). The ends were cut back, 6 bases at V and 4 bases at J, with 15 bases in the middle. Germline CDR1 reads MNHEY; CDR2 reads SMNVEV (reference sequence). The CDR3 covers 14 residues.

J is TRBJ2-5 and V is TRBV25-1; the D gene could be TRBD1 or TRBD2 (5 bases each). The ends were cut back, 8 bases at V and 5 bases at J, with 15 bases in the middle. CDR1 MGHDK and CDR2 SYGVNS come from the germline V gene. The CDR3 has 13 amino acids. CDR3 nucleotide sequence: TGTGCCAGCGTAGGGTCGGGGCGGGAGACCCAGTACTTC. It specifies CASVGSGRETQYF.

The rearrangement links TRBV10-2 to TRBJ2-3; perhaps TRBD2 as D (5 bases). The CDR3 sequence is 18 residues long. Deletions cut 8 bases from V and 2 bases from J, with 26 bases between. Germline lookup yields CDR1 WSHSY and CDR2 SAAADI. The CDR3 coding sequence is TGCGCCAGCGGAATCCAGACGCGGCAGCAGACTATCACAGATACGCAGTATTTT. This sequence encodes CASGIQTRQQTITDTQYF.

CDR3 coding DNA: TGTGCCAGCAGTCAGGGGAGAAGTCGTGGCTACACCTTC. Its translation: CASSQGRSRGYTF. The chain is built from TRBV6-5 and TRBJ1-2, with D possibly being TRBD1 (6 bases). The V gene lost 5 bases and the J gene lost 7 bases, with 14 bases spanning the gap. The CDR3 is 13 residues long. The germline CDR1 and CDR2 sequences are MNHEY and SVGAGI.

This CDR3 is CSARRPGAGYNEQFF. The CDR3 DNA reads as TGCAGTGCTAGAAGGCCGGGAGCAGGGTACAATGAGCAGTTCTTC. The chain employs TRBV20-1 and TRBJ2-1, with D tentatively TRBD2 (6 bases). CDR3 length equals 15 residues. Trimming removed 2 bases at V and 4 bases at J, with 15 bases between. Germline V gives CDR1 DFQATT, CDR2 SNEGSKA (reference sequence).

This clonotype was counted between two and nine times. V is TRBV10-3 and J is TRBJ2-5; 10 bases line up with TRBD1. The CDR3 is made up of 14 amino acids. The ends lost 6 bases at V and 2 bases at J; junction bases unmatched: 3. Germline loops: CDR1 ENHRY, CDR2 SYGVKD. The CDR3 sequence is CAISQGQGQETQYF. CDR3 sequence (DNA): TGTGCCATCAGCCAGGGACAGGGGCAAGAGACCCAGTACTTC.

There are many counts of this clonotype. The chain recombines TRBV5-1 with TRBJ1-5; the match to TRBD1 covers 7 bases. V was clipped by 4 bases and J by 9 bases; unmatched bases: 10. CDR1 SGHRS and CDR2 YFSETQ come from the germline V gene. CDR3 length: 14 amino acids. The CDR3 coding sequence is TGCGCCAGCAGCGACGGACAGGAAGGGGGGCCCCAGCATTTT. It encodes CASSDGQEGGPQHF.

This clonotype appeared a few times. V is TRBV7-6 and J is TRBJ1-2; maybe TRBD1 (6 bases). V lost 1 base, J lost 3 bases, and 15 bases lay in between. This CDR3 contains 16 residues. Germline CDR1 reads SGHVS; CDR2 reads FNYEAQ. The CDR3 reads CASSLGGGGLDYGYTF. The CDR3 bases are TGTGCCAGCAGCTTAGGCGGAGGGGGTTTAGACTATGGCTACACCTTC.

CDR3 sequence: CASGKNQGPGNTIYF. CDR3 coding DNA: TGTGCCAGCGGAAAGAATCAGGGTCCAGGAAACACCATATATTTT. J is TRBJ1-3 and V is TRBV7-9; weak D call: TRBD1 (5 bases). Germline CDR1 SEHNR, CDR2 FQNEAQ (reference sequence). Trimming cost V 8 bases and J 4 bases, with 18 bases left between them. The CDR3 has 15 residues.

In its sample, this clonotype was seen a few times. The chain links TRBV24-1 to TRBJ1-2; weak D call: TRBD1 (5 bases). The V gene lost 1 base and the J gene lost 4 bases, with 9 bases spanning the gap. CDR3 length: 14 residues. Germline CDR1 reads KGHDR; CDR2 reads SFDVKD. CDR3 sequence (DNA): TGTGCCACCAGTGATTTCCGACAGAGCTATGGCTACACCTTC. It is translated as CATSDFRQSYGYTF.

In this sample, this clonotype turned up a few times. V usage is TRBV20-1 and J usage is TRBJ1-5; D possibly corresponds to TRBD1 (6 bases). The CDR3 has 14 amino acids. Germline loops: CDR1 DFQATT, CDR2 SNEGSKA (reference sequence). Trimming removed 6 bases at V and 3 bases at J, with 15 bases between. CDR3: CSAPEAGDNQPQHF. In nucleotides, the CDR3 is TGCAGTGCCCCAGAGGCAGGGGACAATCAGCCCCAGCATTTT.

This clonotype turned up a few times. The CDR3 loop is CASGASGSGVNEQFF. For the CDR3, the DNA is TGTGCTAGTGGTGCCTCGGGATCGGGTGTCAATGAGCAGTTCTTC. The rearrangement uses TRBV12-5 and TRBJ2-1; D perhaps matches TRBD2 (5 bases). Trimming took 5 bases from V and 6 from J, leaving 17 bases between them. Germline loops: CDR1 LGHNT, CDR2 FRNRAP. The CDR3 is 15 amino acids.

The chain is built from TRBV5-1 and TRBJ2-3, with D perhaps matching TRBD2 (7 bases). Germline CDR1 reads SGHRS; CDR2 reads YFSETQ. Trimming took 6 bases from V and 2 from J, leaving 13 bases between them. The CDR3 spans 14 residues. This CDR3 reads CASTGGLFTDTQYF. CDR3 DNA: TGCGCCAGCACCGGGGGGCTGTTCACAGATACGCAGTATTTT.

The chain carries TRBV24-1 and TRBJ1-1; D not resolved. The germline V gene encodes CDR1 KGHDR and CDR2 SFDVKD. V lost 7 bases to trimming and J lost 0 bases, with 11 bases between them. This CDR3 spans 14 amino acids. CDR3 nucleotides: TGTGCCACCAGCTCGACGGACGTGAACACTGAAGCTTTCTTT. Its protein product is CATSSTDVNTEAFF.

In this sample, this clonotype turned up a few times. V gene TRBV5-1 combines with J gene TRBJ1-1; unclear D gene. This CDR3 comprises 13 residues. Trimming left V 2 bases short and J 1 base short, with 6 bases between. Germline loops: CDR1 SGHRS, CDR2 YFSETQ. The CDR3 region has the DNA TGCGCCAGCAGCTTCGTGGCGAACACTGAAGCTTTCTTT. Encoded protein: CASSFVANTEAFF. The complete variable domain, with remaining parts taken from reference TRBV5-1 and TRBJ1-1, reads KAGVTQTPRYLIKTRGQQVTLSCSPISGHRSVSWYQQTPGQGLQFLFEYFSETQRNKGNFPGRFSGRQFSNSRSEMNVSTLELGDSALYLCASSFVANTEAFFGQGTRLTVV.

This clonotype was detected many times. J is TRBJ1-2 and V is TRBV6-5; 7 bases are a match to TRBD1. Per germline, CDR1 MNHEY and CDR2 SVGAGI. The CDR3 is made up of 12 amino acids. V gave up 6 bases and J gave up 8 bases; unmatched junction bases: 6. The CDR3 DNA reads TGTGCCAGCAGGCGACAGGGTTCCGGCTACACCTTC. This sequence encodes CASRRQGSGYTF.